Each of the 13 T cell receptor beta chains below was sequenced from the same sample in a study of T cell responses to AZD1222 COVID-19 vaccine. Here immunoSEQ multiplex PCR was the method, and the copy in TCRdb shows in-frame clones only, minus some. The profile shows 60,000 or so clones, around 83% of them singletons. The input for sequencing was peripheral blood, taken on day 0 of AZD1222 vaccination. These receptors came from an adult in good health.

The V call is TRBV6-5, the J call TRBJ2-1, with 8 bases lining up with TRBD2. The V segment lost 4 bases and the J segment 10 bases; nucleotides outside the gene matches: 3. Germline CDR1 and CDR2: MNHEY and SVGAGI. CDR3 length: 12 residues. DNA for the CDR3: TGTGCCAGCAGTTCGTCGGGAGGGGAGCAGTTCTTC. It translates to CASSSSGGEQFF.

The chain carries TRBV12-3 or TRBV12-4 and TRBJ2-7, with D possibly being TRBD1 (6 bases). V lost 5 bases and J lost 7, with 15 bases in between. CDR3 length: 13 residues. The CDR3 here is CASSRGQSREQYF. In nucleotides, the CDR3 is TGTGCCAGCAGTCGTGGACAGTCGAGGGAGCAGTACTTC.

The chain links TRBV28 to TRBJ2-7; D ambiguous. Germline V gives CDR1 MDHEN, CDR2 SYDVKM. V lost 2 bases to trimming and J lost 3 bases, with 8 bases between them. This CDR3 spans 13 amino acids. CDR3 residues: CASSLANFYEQYF. The CDR3 nucleotides are TGTGCCAGCAGTTTAGCGAACTTCTACGAGCAGTACTTC.

The gene calls are TRBV5-1 and TRBJ2-5; TRBD1 or TRBD2 may be the D gene (5 bases each). V lost 4 bases, J lost 1 base, and 11 bases lay in between. This CDR3 contains 14 residues. CDR1 SGHRS and CDR2 YFSETQ come from the germline V gene. This CDR3 is CASSEGRIQETQYF. The DNA of the CDR3 is TGCGCCAGCAGCGAGGGACGGATCCAAGAGACCCAGTACTTC.

CDR3: CASSPWVGESAGELFF. In DNA, the CDR3 is TGTGCCAGCAGCCCGTGGGTGGGAGAGTCGGCCGGGGAGCTGTTTTTT. The chain is built from TRBV7-3 and TRBJ2-2; D perhaps matches TRBD2 (5 bases). The CDR3 totals 16 residues. V was trimmed by 5 bases and J by 6 bases, leaving 19 bases between them. Looked up from germline, CDR1 is SGHTA and CDR2 is FQGTGA.

The V and J genes are TRBV6-4 and TRBJ2-1, with D possibly matching TRBD2 (6 bases). The CDR3 is made up of 16 amino acids. Trimming pared 4 bases from V and 5 bases from J, leaving 18 bases between. The germline V gene encodes CDR1 MRHNA and CDR2 SNTAGT. The CDR3 DNA follows: TGTGCCAGCAGTGTTTTTAACGGGAGCAATAACAATGAGCAGTTCTTC. Amino acids: CASSVFNGSNNNEQFF.

This chain uses TRBV4-3 with TRBJ2-1, with D perhaps given as TRBD1 or TRBD2 (6 bases each). The germline V and J ends were trimmed by 0 bases and 1 base, with 13 bases remaining between them. The CDR3 loop spans 17 amino acids. Germline CDR1 and CDR2: LGHNA and YSLEER. CDR3 sequence: CASSQERGDWSYNEQFF. DNA of the CDR3: TGCGCCAGCAGCCAAGAAAGGGGGGACTGGTCCTACAATGAGCAGTTCTTC.

CDR3 DNA sequence: TGTGCCAGCAGAGCGGGGGCCGCGGATACGCAGTATTTT. It specifies CASRAGAADTQYF. This chain joins TRBV12-3 or TRBV12-4 and TRBJ2-3; TRBD2 aligns across 8 bases. The trim removed 6 bases at V and 6 bases at J, leaving 5 bases unmatched. The CDR3 sequence is 13 residues long.

This clone was detected once. CDR3 region: CASSPRDTEAFF. The CDR3 DNA is TGTGCCAGCAGTCCCAGGGACACTGAAGCTTTCTTT. The V call is TRBV6-2 or TRBV6-3, the J call TRBJ1-1, with D maybe TRBD1 (5 bases). The germline gives CDR1 MNHEY, CDR2 SVGEGT. The ends were cut back, 5 bases at V and 3 bases at J, with 7 bases in the middle. This CDR3 contains 12 residues.

This clone appeared a few times. The V and J genes are TRBV20-1 and TRBJ1-2; possible D gene TRBD1, 6 bases. The V end lost 5 bases, the J end lost 7 bases, and 11 bases lay between the germline ends. The germline V gene encodes CDR1 DFQATT and CDR2 SNEGSKA (reference sequence). This CDR3 has 11 amino acids. In nucleotides, the CDR3 is TGCAGTGCTGCAACAGGGATTGGCTACACCTTC. This sequence encodes CSAATGIGYTF.

The chain carries TRBV20-1 and TRBJ1-1; unclear D gene. Trimming pared 7 bases from V and 6 bases from J, leaving 12 bases between. Germline-derived CDR1 and CDR2 are DFQATT and SNEGSKA (reference sequence). There are 11 residues in the CDR3. This chain's CDR3 is CSVPLNAEAFF. CDR3 bases: TGCAGTGTCCCTCTAAACGCTGAAGCTTTCTTT.

The rearrangement links TRBV24-1 to TRBJ1-5, with D possibly TRBD1 on 5 matching bases. CDR1 and CDR2 (germline): KGHDR, SFDVKD. V lost 0 bases and J 2 bases, leaving 10 bases between the germline ends. The CDR3 sequence is 16 residues long. The CDR3 spells CATSDLRGGGNQPQHF. CDR3 nucleotide sequence: TGTGCCACCAGTGATTTGAGGGGAGGGGGCAATCAGCCCCAGCATTTT.

This chain links TRBV6-4 with TRBJ2-7; D is uncertain. Trimming stripped 0 bases from V and 1 base from J, with 10 bases between. This CDR3 has 15 amino acids. The V gene's germline CDR1 is MRHNA and CDR2 SNTAGT. CDR3 protein: CASSDSGDGSYEQYV. The CDR3 bases are TGTGCCAGCAGTGACTCAGGAGACGGGTCCTACGAGCAGTACGTC.